This T cell receptor (beta chain) was retrieved from a study of blood T cell repertoires in COVID-19. In the study overall: Sample material is recorded as cDNA or gDNA derived from T cells, B-cell-depleted T cells, or PBMCs.

TCRdb keeps only in-frame clones here, not all; method: immunoSEQ multiplex PCR. The sample has approximately 250,000 clones; around four fifths are singletons. Germline V CDR1 and CDR2: MGHDK, SYGVNS. CDR3 length equals 16 residues. Trimming took off 4 bases at V and 8 bases at J, with 20 bases between the two ends. Only one count was recorded for this clone. The material sequenced was peripheral blood. This sequence originates from a woman in her sixties or seventies with active or convalescent COVID-19. V is TRBV25-1 and J is TRBJ1-4; a weak D match, TRBD1 (6 bases). This CDR3 is CASSGPRDTRREKLFF. DNA of the CDR3: TGTGCCAGCAGTGGCCCCCGGGACACCCGGCGGGAAAAACTGTTTTTT.